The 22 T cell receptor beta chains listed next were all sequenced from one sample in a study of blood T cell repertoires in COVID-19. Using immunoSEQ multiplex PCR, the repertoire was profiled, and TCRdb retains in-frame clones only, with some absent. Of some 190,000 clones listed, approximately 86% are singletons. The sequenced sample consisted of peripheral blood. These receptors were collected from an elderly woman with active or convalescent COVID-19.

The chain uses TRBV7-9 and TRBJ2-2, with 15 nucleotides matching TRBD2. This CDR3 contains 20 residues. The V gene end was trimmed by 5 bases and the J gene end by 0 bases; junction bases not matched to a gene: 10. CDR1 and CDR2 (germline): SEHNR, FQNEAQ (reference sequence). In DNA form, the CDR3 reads TGTGCCAGCAGCACTCGGACTAGCGGGAGGGCCGTCGCGAACACCGGGGAGCTGTTTTTT. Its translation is CASSTRTSGRAVANTGELFF.

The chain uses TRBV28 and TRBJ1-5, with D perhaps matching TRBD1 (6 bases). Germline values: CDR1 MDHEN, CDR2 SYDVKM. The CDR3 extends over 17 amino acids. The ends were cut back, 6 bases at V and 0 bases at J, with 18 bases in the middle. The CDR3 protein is CASSSAGVLLSNQPQHF. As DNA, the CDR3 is TGTGCCAGCAGCTCGGCAGGGGTTCTGCTTAGCAATCAGCCCCAGCATTTT.

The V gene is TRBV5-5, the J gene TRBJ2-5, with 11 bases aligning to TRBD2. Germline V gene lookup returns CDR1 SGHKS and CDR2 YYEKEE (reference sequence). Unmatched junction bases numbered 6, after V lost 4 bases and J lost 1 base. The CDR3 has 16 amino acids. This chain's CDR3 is CASSRELAGVQETQYF. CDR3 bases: TGTGCCAGCAGCAGGGAACTAGCGGGGGTCCAAGAGACCCAGTACTTC.

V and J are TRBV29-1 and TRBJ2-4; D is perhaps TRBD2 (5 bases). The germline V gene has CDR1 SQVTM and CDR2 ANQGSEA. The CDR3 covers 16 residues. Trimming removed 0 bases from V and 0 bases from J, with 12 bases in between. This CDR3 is CSVEEAGEKAKNIQYF. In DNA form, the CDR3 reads TGCAGCGTTGAAGAGGCCGGGGAAAAAGCCAAAAACATTCAGTACTTC.

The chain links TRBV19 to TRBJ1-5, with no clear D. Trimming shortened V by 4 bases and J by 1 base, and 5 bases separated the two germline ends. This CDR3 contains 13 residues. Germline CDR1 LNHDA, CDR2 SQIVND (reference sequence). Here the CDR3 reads CASSTQSNQPQHF. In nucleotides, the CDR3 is TGTGCCAGTAGTACACAGAGCAATCAGCCCCAGCATTTT.

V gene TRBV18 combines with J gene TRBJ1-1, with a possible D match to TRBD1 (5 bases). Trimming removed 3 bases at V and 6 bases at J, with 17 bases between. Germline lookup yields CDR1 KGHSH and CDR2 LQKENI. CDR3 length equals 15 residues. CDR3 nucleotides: TGTGCCAGCTCACCTGGGGGGACTGAGACGGCTGAAGCTTTCTTT. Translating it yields CASSPGGTETAEAFF. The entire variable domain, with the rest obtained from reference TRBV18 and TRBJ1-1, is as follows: NAGVMQNPRHLVRRRGQEARLRCSPMKGHSHVYWYRQLPEEGLKFMVYLQKENIIDESGMPKERFSAEFPKEGPSILRIQQVVRGDSAAYFCASSPGGTETAEAFFGQGTRLTVV.

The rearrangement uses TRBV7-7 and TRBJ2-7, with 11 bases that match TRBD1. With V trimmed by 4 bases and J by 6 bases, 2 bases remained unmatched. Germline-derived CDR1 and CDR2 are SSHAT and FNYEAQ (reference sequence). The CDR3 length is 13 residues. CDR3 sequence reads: CASSSGTGGEQYF. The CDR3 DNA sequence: TGTGCCAGCAGCTCGGGGACAGGGGGCGAGCAGTACTTC.

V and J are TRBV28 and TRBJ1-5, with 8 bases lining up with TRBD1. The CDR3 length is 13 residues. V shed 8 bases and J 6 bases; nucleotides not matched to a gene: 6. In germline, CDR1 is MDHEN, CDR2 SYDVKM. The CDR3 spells CASVQGGIQPQHF. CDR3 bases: TGTGCCAGCGTACAGGGGGGGATTCAGCCCCAGCATTTT. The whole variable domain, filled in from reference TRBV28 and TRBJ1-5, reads DVKVTQSSRYLVKRTGEKVFLECVQDMDHENMFWYRQDPGLGLRLIYFSYDVKMKEKGDIPEGYSVSREKKERFSLILESASTNQTSMYLCASVQGGIQPQHFGDGTRLSIL.

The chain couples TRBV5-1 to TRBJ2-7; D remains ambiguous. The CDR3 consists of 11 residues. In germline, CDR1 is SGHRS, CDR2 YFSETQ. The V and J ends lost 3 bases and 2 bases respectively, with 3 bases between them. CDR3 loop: CASSSAYEQYF. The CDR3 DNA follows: TGCGCCAGCAGCTCGGCCTACGAGCAGTACTTC.

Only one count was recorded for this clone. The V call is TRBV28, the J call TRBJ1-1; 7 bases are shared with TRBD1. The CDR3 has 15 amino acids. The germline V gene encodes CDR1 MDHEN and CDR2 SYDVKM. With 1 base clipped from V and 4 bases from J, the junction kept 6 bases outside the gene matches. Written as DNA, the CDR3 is TGTGCCAGCAGTTTATTTCGGCAGGGGGGCACTGAAGCTTTCTTT. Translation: CASSLFRQGGTEAFF.

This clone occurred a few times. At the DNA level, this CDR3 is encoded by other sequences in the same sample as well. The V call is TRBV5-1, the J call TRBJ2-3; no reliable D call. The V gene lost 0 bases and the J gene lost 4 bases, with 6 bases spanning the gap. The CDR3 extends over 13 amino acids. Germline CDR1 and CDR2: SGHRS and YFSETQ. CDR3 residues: CASSLDVADTQYF. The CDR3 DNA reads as TGCGCCAGCAGCTTGGATGTCGCAGATACGCAGTATTTT.

CDR3 protein: CASSIGTPGQGQQPLHF. The CDR3 nucleotides are TGTGCCAGTAGTATAGGTACGCCGGGACAGGGGCAGCAGCCCCTCCACTTT. The rearrangement uses TRBV19 and TRBJ1-6, with TRBD1 identical over 10 bases. The germline V gene has CDR1 LNHDA and CDR2 SQIVND (reference sequence). The V and J ends lost 1 base and 13 bases, in that order; junction bases with no gene match: 13. This CDR3 region has 17 residues.

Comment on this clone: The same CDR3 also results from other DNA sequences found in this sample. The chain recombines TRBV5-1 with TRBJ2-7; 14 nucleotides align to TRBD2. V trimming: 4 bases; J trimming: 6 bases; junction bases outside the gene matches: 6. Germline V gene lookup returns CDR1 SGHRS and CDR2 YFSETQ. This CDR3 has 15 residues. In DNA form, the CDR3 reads TGCGCCAGCAGCCCCGGGACTAGCGGGAGTTCCGAGCAGTACTTC. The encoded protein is CASSPGTSGSSEQYF.

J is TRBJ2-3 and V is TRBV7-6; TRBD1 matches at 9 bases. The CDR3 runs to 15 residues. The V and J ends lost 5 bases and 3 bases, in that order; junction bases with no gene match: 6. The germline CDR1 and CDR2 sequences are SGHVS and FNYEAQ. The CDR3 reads CASSQDRGWTDTQYF. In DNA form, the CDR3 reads TGTGCCAGCAGCCAAGACAGGGGGTGGACAGATACGCAGTATTTT.

The DNA of the CDR3 is TGTGCCTGGAGTACCTTCACCGGGTCTGTGAGGACCTACAATGAGCAGTTCTTC. Protein: CAWSTFTGSVRTYNEQFF. The genes are TRBV30 and TRBJ2-1; D is unclear. In germline, CDR1 is GTSNPN, CDR2 SVGIG (reference sequence). The V and J ends lost 2 bases and 2 bases respectively, with 22 bases between them. The CDR3 extends over 18 amino acids.

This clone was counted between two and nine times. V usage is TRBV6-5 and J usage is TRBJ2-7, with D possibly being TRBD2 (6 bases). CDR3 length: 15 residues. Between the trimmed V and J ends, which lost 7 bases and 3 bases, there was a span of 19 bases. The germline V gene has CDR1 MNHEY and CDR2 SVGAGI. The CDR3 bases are TGTGCCAGCACACCCGGAGGGGCAGGATTCTACGAGCAGTACTTC. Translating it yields CASTPGGAGFYEQYF.

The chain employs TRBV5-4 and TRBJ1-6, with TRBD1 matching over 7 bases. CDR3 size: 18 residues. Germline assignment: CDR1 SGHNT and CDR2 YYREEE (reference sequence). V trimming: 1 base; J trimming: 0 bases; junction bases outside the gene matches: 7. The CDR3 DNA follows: TGTGCCAGCAGCTTGCGACAGGGACCGAGCTCCTATAATTCACCCCTCCACTTT. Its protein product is CASSLRQGPSSYNSPLHF.

As DNA, the CDR3 is TGTGCCAGCAGTTACTCGGAGCAGGGCGAGCAGTACTTC. Translated: CASSYSEQGEQYF. This chain connects TRBV6-5 to TRBJ2-7; TRBD1 is a possible D gene (5 bases). The V and J ends lost 0 bases and 6 bases respectively, with 9 bases between them. This CDR3 contains 13 residues. From germline, CDR1 is MNHEY and CDR2 SVGAGI.

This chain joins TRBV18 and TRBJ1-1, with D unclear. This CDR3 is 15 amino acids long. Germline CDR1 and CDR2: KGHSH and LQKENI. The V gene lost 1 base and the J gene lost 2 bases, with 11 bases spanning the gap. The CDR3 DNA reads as TGTGCCAGCTCACCACTTATATCAGATAACACTGAAGCTTTCTTT. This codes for CASSPLISDNTEAFF.

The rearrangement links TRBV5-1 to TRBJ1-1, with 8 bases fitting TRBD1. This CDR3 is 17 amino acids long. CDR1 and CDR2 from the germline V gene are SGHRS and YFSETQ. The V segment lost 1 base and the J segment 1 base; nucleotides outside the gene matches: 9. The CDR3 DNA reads TGCGCCAGCAGCTTGAGAGACAGGGGCGGGAGGAACACTGAAGCTTTCTTT. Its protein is CASSLRDRGGRNTEAFF.

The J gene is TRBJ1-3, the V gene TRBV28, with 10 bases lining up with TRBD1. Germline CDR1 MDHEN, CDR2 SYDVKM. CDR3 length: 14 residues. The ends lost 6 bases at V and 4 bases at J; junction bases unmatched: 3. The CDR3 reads CASRTGGRGNTIYF. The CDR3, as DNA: TGTGCCAGCAGGACAGGGGGCCGAGGAAACACCATATATTTT.

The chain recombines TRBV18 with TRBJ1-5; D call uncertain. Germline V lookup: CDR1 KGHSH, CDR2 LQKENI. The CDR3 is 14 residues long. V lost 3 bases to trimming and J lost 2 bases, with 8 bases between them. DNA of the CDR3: TGTGCCAGCTCACCGTCCCAGGGCAATCAGCCCCAGCATTTT. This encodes CASSPSQGNQPQHF.